This T cell receptor beta chain was sequenced during a study of T cell responses to AZD1222 COVID-19 vaccine. The CDR3 totals 12 residues. Germline-derived CDR1 and CDR2 are SGHAT and FQNNGV. V lost 6 bases to trimming and J lost 6 bases, with 10 bases between them. Method: immunoSEQ multiplex PCR; TCRdb's copy keeps in-frame clones and lacks some. The sample has some 120,000 clones; around 87% are singletons. The gene calls are TRBV11-2 and TRBJ2-3, with D perhaps assigned TRBD1 or TRBD2 (5 bases each). The sequence came from an adult who received the AZD1222 COVID-19 vaccine. This specimen was peripheral blood, taken 28 days after the second AZD1222 dose. In DNA form, the CDR3 reads TGTGCCAGCAGTTCAGGGACCGATACGCAGTATTTT. Translation: CASSSGTDTQYF.